The 9 T cell receptor beta chains in this list originate from one sample, sequenced in a study of cytomegalovirus exposure and HLA in healthy donors. PCR used 60 Vbeta primers and 13 Jbeta primers. TCRdb's copy holds only in-frame clones and misses some; the assay was immunoSEQ multiplex PCR. Here the sample spans over 250,000 clones, roughly 70% being singletons. The sequencing sample was made of PBMCs. The receptors stem from a female donor in good health and CMV-seronegative.

The rearrangement links TRBV5-1 to TRBJ2-1; 7 nucleotides match TRBD2. With V trimmed by 0 bases and J by 15 bases, 9 bases remained unmatched. The CDR3 runs to 13 residues. CDR1 and CDR2 from the germline V gene are SGHRS and YFSETQ. The CDR3 region has the DNA TGCGCCAGCAGCTTGGATCCGGGAGGTTATTTGTTCTTC. Protein product: CASSLDPGGYLFF.

In DNA form, the CDR3 reads TGTGCTAGTGGGTTAGGGGGCGAGCAGTACTTC. It specifies CASGLGGEQYF. The genes are TRBV12-5 and TRBJ2-7; maybe TRBD1 (6 bases). V lost 6 bases and J 6 bases, leaving 9 bases between the germline ends. Germline lookup yields CDR1 LGHNT and CDR2 FRNRAP. The CDR3 length is 11 residues.

This sequence joins TRBV19 and TRBJ2-7, with a tentative D call TRBD1 (6 bases). Germline V gives CDR1 LNHDA, CDR2 SQIVND (reference sequence). V gave up 6 bases and J gave up 0 bases, with 12 bases separating them. This CDR3 spans 14 amino acids. The CDR3 nucleotides are TGTGCCAGTAGGAACACAGGGATCTCCTACGAGCAGTACTTC. This encodes CASRNTGISYEQYF.

In DNA, the CDR3 is TGCGCCAGCAGGGAGGCCTTCAGTGGCTACGAGCAGTACTTC. This translates into CASREAFSGYEQYF. The chain is built from TRBV10-2 and TRBJ2-7; D is perhaps TRBD2 (5 bases). Trimming took 6 bases from V and 3 from J, leaving 15 bases between them. Germline CDR1 and CDR2: WSHSY and SAAADI. This CDR3 is 14 amino acids long.

V is TRBV28 and J is TRBJ1-1; D might be TRBD1 (6 bases). CDR1 is MDHEN, CDR2 SYDVKM, per germline. The CDR3 sequence is 14 residues long. V gave up 4 bases and J gave up 10 bases, with 19 bases separating them. The CDR3 DNA is TGTGCCAGCAGTTGGGTAGCAGGGGAAATCGTAGCTTTCTTT. It yields the protein CASSWVAGEIVAFF.

The V call is TRBV5-1, the J call TRBJ2-5; 9 nucleotides align to TRBD2. The CDR3 is 16 amino acids. V was pared by 0 bases and J by 1 base, with 4 bases of the junction left unmatched. Germline values: CDR1 SGHRS, CDR2 YFSETQ. The CDR3 coding sequence is TGCGCCAGCAGCTTGGGCCAGCGGGAGGTCCAAGAGACCCAGTACTTC. This encodes CASSLGQREVQETQYF.

The chain carries TRBV21-1 and TRBJ2-7; the table names TRBD1, a call not compared with the DNA. TRBV21-1 is given as a pseudogene. The CDR3 has 11 amino acids. The CDR3 spells CASSGTGGSYF. The DNA for the CDR3 is TGTGCCAGCAGCGGTACAGGGGGCTCATACTTC.

The chain employs TRBV5-6 and TRBJ2-5, with a tentative D call TRBD2 (5 bases). CDR1 SGHDT and CDR2 YYEEEE come from the germline V gene. Trimming pared 7 bases from V and 3 bases from J, leaving 22 bases between. The CDR3 runs to 16 residues. CDR3: CASSFLGVRLKETQYF. CDR3 in DNA: TGTGCCAGCTCGTTCCTCGGGGTACGACTGAAAGAGACCCAGTACTTC.

Only one count was recorded for this clone. The chain recombines TRBV27 with TRBJ1-5, with D perhaps matching TRBD1 (5 bases). Germline loops: CDR1 MNHEY, CDR2 SMNVEV (reference sequence). The CDR3 loop spans 12 amino acids. Trimming cost V 6 bases and J 3 bases, with 6 bases left between them. CDR3 DNA: TGTGCCAGCAGCAGGGCCAATCAGCCCCAGCATTTT. Encoded protein: CASSRANQPQHF.